This T cell receptor beta chain is from a study of OX40 agonist ivuxolimab in advanced cancers. Study results and limitations: Low clonal expansion, among the lowest seen, marked partial responders at 0.1-3.0 mg/kg. At doses 0.1 to 3.0 mg/kg, CD4+ and CD8+ clones expanded.

A remark on this clone: Its cognate antigen is unknown.

The method was immunoSEQ multiplex PCR; TCRdb's version includes in-frame clones alone and lacks a portion of them. This table has roughly 74,000 clones, roughly 90% appearing once. CDR1 is MNHEY and CDR2 is SMNVEV in the germline V gene (reference sequence). V lost 3 bases and J 1 base, leaving 4 bases between the germline ends. The CDR3 is 14 residues long. This specimen was CD4+ or CD8+ T cells sorted from blood, taken in a trial of the OX40 agonist ivuxolimab. The TCR was taken from an adult with an advanced solid tumor such as melanoma, head and neck, liver or kidney cancer. V is TRBV27 and J is TRBJ2-6; the D is unclear. The CDR3 DNA is TGTGCCAGCAGTTTCGGTTCTGGGGCCAACGTCCTGACTTTC. Protein product: CASSFGSGANVLTF.